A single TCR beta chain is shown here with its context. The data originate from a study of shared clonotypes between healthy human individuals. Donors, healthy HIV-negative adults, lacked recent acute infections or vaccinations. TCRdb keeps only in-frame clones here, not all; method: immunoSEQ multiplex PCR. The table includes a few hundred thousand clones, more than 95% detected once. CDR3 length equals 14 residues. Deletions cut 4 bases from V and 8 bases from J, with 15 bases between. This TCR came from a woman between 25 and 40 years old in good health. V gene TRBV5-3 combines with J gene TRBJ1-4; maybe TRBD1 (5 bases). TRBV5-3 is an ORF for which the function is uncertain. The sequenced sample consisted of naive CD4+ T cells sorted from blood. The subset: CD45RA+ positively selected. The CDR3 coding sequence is TGTGCCAGAAGCGAGCCCAGGGAGGGCGAAAAACTGTTTTTT. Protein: CARSEPREGEKLFF.